The entry below describes one T cell receptor beta chain. What it recognizes is unknown. 60 Vbeta and 13 Jbeta primers were used in PCR. Some clones are missing from TCRdb's copy, which holds only in-frame ones; the method was immunoSEQ multiplex PCR. The sample lists almost 200,000 clones; 85% were seen once. The source of the sample is a study of cytomegalovirus exposure and HLA in healthy donors. Study summary: An early release of data contained 70 million to 95 million unique TCRs, which came from HLA-typed donors. The study, taken as a whole, reports: Association of a missense DCLRE1C variant with TCR beta V- and J-gene trimming was reported in a later analysis.

Sequencing used PBMCs. The sequence derives from a woman aged 45-65 years in good health and CMV-seronegative.

CDR3 in DNA: TGCGCCAGCAGCCGCGTTTTATCCTACGAGCAGTACTTC. Its translation is CASSRVLSYEQYF. The J gene is TRBJ2-5, the V gene TRBV4-1; D gene unclear. The J call is uncertain, as TRBJ2-7 better fits the DNA end. This CDR3 spans 13 amino acids. In germline, CDR1 is MGHRA, CDR2 YSYEKL.